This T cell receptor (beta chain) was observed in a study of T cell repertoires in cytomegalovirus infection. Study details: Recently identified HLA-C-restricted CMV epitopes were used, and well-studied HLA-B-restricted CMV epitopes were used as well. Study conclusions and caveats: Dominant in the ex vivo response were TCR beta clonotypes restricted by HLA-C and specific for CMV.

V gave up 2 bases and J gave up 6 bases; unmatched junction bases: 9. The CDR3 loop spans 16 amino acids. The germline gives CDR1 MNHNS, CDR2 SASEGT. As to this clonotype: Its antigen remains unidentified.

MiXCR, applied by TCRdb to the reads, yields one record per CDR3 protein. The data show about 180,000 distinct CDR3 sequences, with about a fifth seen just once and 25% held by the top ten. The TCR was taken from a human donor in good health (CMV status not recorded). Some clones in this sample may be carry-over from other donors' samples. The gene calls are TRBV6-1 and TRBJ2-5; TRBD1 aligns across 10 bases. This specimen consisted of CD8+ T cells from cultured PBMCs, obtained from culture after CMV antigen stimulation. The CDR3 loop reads CASSETHWDRGKTQYF. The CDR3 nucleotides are TGTGCCAGCAGTGAAACTCATTGGGACAGGGGAAAGACCCAGTACTTC.